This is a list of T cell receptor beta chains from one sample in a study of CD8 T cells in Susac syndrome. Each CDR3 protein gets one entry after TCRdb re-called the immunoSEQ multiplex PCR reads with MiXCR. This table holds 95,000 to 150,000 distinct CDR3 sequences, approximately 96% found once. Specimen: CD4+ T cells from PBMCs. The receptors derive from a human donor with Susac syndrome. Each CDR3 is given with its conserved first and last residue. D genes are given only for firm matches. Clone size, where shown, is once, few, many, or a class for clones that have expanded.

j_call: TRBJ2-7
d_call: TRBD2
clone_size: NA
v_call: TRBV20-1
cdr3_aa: CSARDRLAGGIYEQYF
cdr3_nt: TGCAGTGCTAGAGATCGGCTAGCGGGGGGAATCTACGAGCAGTACTTC

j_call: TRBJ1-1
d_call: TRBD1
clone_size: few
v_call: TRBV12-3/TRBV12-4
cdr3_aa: CASSFSGGNTEAFF
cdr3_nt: TGTGCCAGCAGTTTCTCAGGGGGGAACACTGAAGCTTTCTTT

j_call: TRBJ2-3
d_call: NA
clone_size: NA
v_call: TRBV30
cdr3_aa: CAWSGSTDTQYF
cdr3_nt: TGTGCCTGGAGTGGGAGCACAGATACGCAGTATTTT

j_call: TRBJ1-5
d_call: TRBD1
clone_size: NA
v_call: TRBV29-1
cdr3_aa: CSVAGQNSNQPQHF
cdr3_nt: TGCAGCGTCGCGGGACAGAATAGCAATCAGCCCCAGCATTTT

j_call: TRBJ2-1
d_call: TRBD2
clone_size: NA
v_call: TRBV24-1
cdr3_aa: CATSRGLAGAEQFF
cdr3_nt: TGTGCCACCAGCAGGGGACTAGCGGGAGCCGAGCAGTTCTTC

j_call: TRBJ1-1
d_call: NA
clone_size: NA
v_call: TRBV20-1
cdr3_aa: CSARNAMNTEAFF
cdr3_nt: TGCAGTGCTAGAAACGCAATGAACACTGAAGCTTTCTTT

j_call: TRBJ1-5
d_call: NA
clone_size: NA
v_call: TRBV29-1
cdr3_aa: CSVAGSSGQPQHF
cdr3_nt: TGCAGCGTTGCGGGGAGTAGCGGTCAGCCCCAGCATTTT

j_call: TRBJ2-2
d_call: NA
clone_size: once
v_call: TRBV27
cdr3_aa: CASKENTGELFF
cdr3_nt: TGCGCGAGTAAGGAGAACACCGGGGAGCTGTTTTTT

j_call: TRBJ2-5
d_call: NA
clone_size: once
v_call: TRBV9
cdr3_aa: CASSVDAARGTQYF
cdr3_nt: TGTGCCAGCAGCGTAGACGCAGCCCGAGGGACCCAGTACTTC

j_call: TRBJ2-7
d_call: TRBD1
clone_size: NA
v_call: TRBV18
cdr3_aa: CASSRDRNFNYEQYF
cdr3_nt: TGTGCCAGCTCAAGGGACAGAAATTTTAACTACGAGCAGTACTTC

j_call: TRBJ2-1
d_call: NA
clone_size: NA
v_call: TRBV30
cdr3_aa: CAWSVGRRLYNEQFF
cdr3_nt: TGTGCCTGGAGTGTAGGACGGAGACTTTACAATGAGCAGTTCTTC

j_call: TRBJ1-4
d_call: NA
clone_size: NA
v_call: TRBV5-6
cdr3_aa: CASSQRKRQTNEKLFF
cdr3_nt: TGTGCCAGCAGTCAAAGGAAACGACAGACTAATGAAAAACTGTTTTTT

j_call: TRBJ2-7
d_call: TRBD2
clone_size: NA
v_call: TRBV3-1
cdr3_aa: CASSQRLAGAYEQYF
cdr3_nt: TGTGCCAGCAGCCAGCGACTAGCGGGAGCCTACGAGCAGTACTTC

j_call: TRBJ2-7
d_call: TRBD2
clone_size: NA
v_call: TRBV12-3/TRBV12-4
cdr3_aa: CASTRGGGMYEQYF
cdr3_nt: TGTGCCAGCACCCGAGGCGGGGGTATGTACGAGCAGTACTTC

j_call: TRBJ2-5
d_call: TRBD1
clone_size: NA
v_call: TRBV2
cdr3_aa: CASRDRGETQYF
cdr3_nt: TGTGCCAGCAGGGACAGGGGTGAGACCCAGTACTTC

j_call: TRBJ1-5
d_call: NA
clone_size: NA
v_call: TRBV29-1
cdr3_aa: CSVEFRGRQVDSNQPQHF
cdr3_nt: TGCAGCGTTGAATTTCGGGGCCGACAGGTCGATAGCAATCAGCCCCAGCATTTT

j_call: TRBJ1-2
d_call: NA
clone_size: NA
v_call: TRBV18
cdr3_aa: CASSYTSPDLGYTF
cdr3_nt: TGTGCCAGCTCATATACTAGCCCCGACCTTGGCTACACCTTC

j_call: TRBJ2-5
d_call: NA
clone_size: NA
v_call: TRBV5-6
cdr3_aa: CASSLRVIGETQYF
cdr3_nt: TGTGCCAGCAGCCTGAGGGTGATAGGAGAGACCCAGTACTTC

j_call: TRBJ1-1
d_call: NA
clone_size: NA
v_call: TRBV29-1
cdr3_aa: CSVREDMNTEAFF
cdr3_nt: TGCAGCGTTCGGGAGGACATGAACACTGAAGCTTTCTTT

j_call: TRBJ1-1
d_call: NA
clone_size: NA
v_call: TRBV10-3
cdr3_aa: CAISVGQKLNTEAFF
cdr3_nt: TGTGCCATCAGTGTGGGTCAGAAGCTGAACACTGAAGCTTTCTTT

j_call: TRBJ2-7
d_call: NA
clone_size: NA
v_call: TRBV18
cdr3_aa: CASSGQNPYEQYF
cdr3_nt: TGTGCCAGCTCAGGACAGAACCCCTACGAGCAGTACTTC

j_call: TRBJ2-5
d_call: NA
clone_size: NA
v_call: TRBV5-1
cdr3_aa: CASGLSSMETQYF
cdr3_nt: TGCGCCAGCGGCTTGTCGAGTATGGAGACCCAGTACTTC

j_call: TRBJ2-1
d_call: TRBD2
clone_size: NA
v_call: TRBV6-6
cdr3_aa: CASRTGTSGSYEQFF
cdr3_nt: TGTGCCAGCAGGACCGGGACTAGCGGGAGCTATGAGCAGTTCTTC

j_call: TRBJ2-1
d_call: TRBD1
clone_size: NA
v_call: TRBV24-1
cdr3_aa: CATGTAYNEQFF
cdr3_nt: TGTGCCACCGGGACAGCCTACAATGAGCAGTTCTTC

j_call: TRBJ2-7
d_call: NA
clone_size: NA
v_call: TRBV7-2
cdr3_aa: CASSLQGFYEQYF
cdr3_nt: TGTGCCAGCAGCTTACAGGGGTTCTACGAGCAGTACTTC

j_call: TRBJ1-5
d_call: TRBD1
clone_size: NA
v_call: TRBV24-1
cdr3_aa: CATSAGQGAGSNQPQHF
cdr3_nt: TGTGCCACCAGTGCGGGACAGGGGGCCGGGAGCAATCAGCCCCAGCATTTT

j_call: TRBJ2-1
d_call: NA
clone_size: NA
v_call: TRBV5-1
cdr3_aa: CASSFGHNEQFF
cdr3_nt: TGCGCCAGCAGCTTTGGGCACAATGAGCAGTTCTTC

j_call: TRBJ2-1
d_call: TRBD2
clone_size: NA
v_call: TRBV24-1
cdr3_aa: CATMSGKGPNEQFF
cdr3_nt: TGTGCCACCATGAGCGGGAAGGGGCCCAATGAGCAGTTCTTC

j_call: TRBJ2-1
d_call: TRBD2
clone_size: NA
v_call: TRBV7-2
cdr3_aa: CASSLGGRIHNEQFF
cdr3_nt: TGTGCCAGCAGCTTGGGCGGGAGAATCCACAATGAGCAGTTCTTC

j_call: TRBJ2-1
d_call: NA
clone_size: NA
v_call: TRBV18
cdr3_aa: CASSYGLPSYNEQFF
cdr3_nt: TGTGCCAGCTCATACGGACTACCGTCCTACAATGAGCAGTTCTTC

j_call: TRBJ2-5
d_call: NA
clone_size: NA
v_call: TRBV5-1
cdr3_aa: CASSLQTGGGGTQYF
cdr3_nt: TGCGCCAGCAGCTTGCAAACCGGAGGTGGTGGGACCCAGTACTTC

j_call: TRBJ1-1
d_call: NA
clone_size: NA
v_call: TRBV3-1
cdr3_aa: CASSQDRHDTEAFF
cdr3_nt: TGTGCCAGCAGCCAAGATCGACACGACACTGAAGCTTTCTTT

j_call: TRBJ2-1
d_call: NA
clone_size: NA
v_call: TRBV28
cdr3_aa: CASSFSGGRYYNEQFF
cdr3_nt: TGTGCCAGCAGTTTCTCAGGTGGGCGGTACTACAATGAGCAGTTCTTC

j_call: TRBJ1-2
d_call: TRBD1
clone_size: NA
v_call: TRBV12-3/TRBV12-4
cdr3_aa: CASSLRAGGAYYGYTF
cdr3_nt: TGTGCCAGCAGTTTAAGGGCAGGGGGCGCCTACTATGGCTACACCTTC

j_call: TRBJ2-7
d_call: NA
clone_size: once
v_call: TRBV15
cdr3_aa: CATSRDGRDTYEQYF
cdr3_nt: TGTGCCACCAGCAGAGATGGGCGGGATACCTACGAGCAGTACTTC

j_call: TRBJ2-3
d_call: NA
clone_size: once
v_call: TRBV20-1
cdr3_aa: CSARGLAFRTDTQYF
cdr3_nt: TGCAGTGCTAGAGGACTGGCCTTCCGCACAGATACGCAGTATTTT

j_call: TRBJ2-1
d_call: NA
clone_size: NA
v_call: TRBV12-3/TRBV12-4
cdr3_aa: CASSFFGNYNEQFF
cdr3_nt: TGTGCCAGCAGTTTCTTCGGGAATTACAATGAGCAGTTCTTC

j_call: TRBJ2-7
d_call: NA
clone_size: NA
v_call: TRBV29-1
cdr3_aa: CSVARGYEQYF
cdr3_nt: TGCAGCGTTGCTCGTGGCTACGAGCAGTACTTC

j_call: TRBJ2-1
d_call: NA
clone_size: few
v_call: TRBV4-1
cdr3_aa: CASSLDFNEQFF
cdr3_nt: TGCGCCAGCAGCCTAGATTTCAATGAGCAGTTCTTC

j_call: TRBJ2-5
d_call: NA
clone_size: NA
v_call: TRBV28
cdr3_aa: CASSPAGRETQYF
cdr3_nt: TGTGCCAGCAGTCCCGCTGGTCGGGAGACCCAGTACTTC

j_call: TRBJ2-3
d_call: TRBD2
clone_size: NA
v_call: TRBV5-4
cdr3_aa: CASSARRGGGSTDTQYF
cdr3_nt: TGTGCCAGCAGCGCCAGACGGGGGGGCGGGAGCACAGATACGCAGTATTTT

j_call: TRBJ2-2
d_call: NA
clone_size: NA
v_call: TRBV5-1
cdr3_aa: CASSLSGTGELFF
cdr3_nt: TGCGCCAGCAGCTTGTCAGGCACCGGGGAGCTGTTTTTT

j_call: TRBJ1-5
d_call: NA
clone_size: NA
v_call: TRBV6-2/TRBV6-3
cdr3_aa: CASSYGGTQPQHF
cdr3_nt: TGTGCCAGCAGTTACGGAGGGACTCAGCCCCAGCATTTT

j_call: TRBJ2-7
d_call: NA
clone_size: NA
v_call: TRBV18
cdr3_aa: CASSPQVYEQYF
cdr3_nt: TGTGCCAGCTCACCGCAGGTCTACGAGCAGTACTTC

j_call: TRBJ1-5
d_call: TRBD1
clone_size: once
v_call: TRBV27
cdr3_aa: CASKTRDSGGPQHF
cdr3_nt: TGTGCCAGCAAAACACGGGACAGCGGCGGTCCCCAGCATTTT

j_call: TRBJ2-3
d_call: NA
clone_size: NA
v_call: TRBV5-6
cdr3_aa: CASSPDSSTDTQYF
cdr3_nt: TGTGCCAGCAGCCCGGACAGTAGCACAGATACGCAGTATTTT

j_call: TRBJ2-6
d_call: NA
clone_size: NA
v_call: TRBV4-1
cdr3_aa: CASSQDSQPGANVLTF
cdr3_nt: TGCGCCAGCAGCCAAGACAGTCAGCCCGGGGCCAACGTCCTGACTTTC

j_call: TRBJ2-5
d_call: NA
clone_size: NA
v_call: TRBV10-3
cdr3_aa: CAISRSGYQETQYF
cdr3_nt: TGTGCCATCAGTCGAAGCGGGTACCAAGAGACCCAGTACTTC

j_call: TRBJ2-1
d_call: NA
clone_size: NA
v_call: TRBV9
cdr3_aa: CASSALLVSNEQFF
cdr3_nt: TGTGCCAGCAGCGCCTTACTAGTAAGCAATGAGCAGTTCTTC

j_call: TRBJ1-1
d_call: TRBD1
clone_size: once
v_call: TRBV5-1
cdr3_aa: CASSLSDRAEAFF
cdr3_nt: TGCGCCAGCAGCTTGAGCGACAGGGCTGAAGCTTTCTTT

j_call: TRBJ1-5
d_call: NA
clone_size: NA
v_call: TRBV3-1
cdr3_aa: CASSQKRTQPQHF
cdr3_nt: TGTGCCAGCAGCCAAAAGAGGACTCAGCCCCAGCATTTT

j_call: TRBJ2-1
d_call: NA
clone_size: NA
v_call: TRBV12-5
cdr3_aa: CASGFPPRSSYNEQFF
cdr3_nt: TGTGCTAGTGGTTTCCCACCCAGGAGCTCCTACAATGAGCAGTTCTTC

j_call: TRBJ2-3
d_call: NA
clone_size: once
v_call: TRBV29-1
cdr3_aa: CSTSVDPTDTQYF
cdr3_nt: TGCAGCACTTCGGTTGATCCCACAGATACGCAGTATTTT

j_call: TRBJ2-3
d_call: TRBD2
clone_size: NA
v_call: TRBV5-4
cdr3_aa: CASSHGLGTDTQYF
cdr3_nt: TGTGCCAGCAGCCATGGACTAGGCACAGATACGCAGTATTTT

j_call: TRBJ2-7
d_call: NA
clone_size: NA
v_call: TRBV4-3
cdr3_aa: CASSPGTAGSKGNEQYF
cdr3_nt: TGCGCCAGCAGCCCGGGGACCGCGGGGAGTAAAGGTAACGAGCAGTACTTC

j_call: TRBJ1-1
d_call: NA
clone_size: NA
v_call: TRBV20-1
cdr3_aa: CSARGVGGRDTEAFF
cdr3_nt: TGCAGTGCTAGAGGAGTAGGGGGGCGGGACACTGAAGCTTTCTTT